This TCR beta chain is drawn from a study of shared clonotypes between healthy human individuals (dated by TCRdb to between 2020 and 2021). For the wider study: Two women and a few men aged 18 to 49 years were included in the cohort. For each donor, three plates each were used for CD4 naive and CD4 memory, two plates were used for CD8 naive, and one plate was used for CD8 memory. Blood TCR repertoires of roughly five healthy adults were deeply sequenced to estimate repertoire size and the extent of clonotype sharing between individuals. Per donor, leukapheresis produced somewhere between about 0.9 and 10 billion PBMCs. Different laboratories and diverse techniques were used to prepare libraries and sequence TCR repertoires, to increase sequencing depth and limit assay-specific biases.

Results the study describes overall, beyond this receptor: Pairwise subsampling led to the expectation that sequencing depth would affect the degree of clonotype sharing among donors. Sampling was restricted to blood, and TCR repertoires in tissue are likely to differ from TCR repertoires in blood. Even with the large sequencing depth, rarefaction of the sorted-subset datasets indicated that sequencing was incomplete. Because the study included a small number of donors, the genetic and exposure-history diversity represented was limited. Around 5.4% of naive CD4, 3.5% of naive CD8, roughly 2.5% of memory CD4, and about 0.4% of memory CD8 clonotypes were shared across several donors. Compared with non-shared clonotypes, the clonotypes found in all four sorted-subset donors had higher generation probabilities. Naive subsets generally had larger estimated clonotype richness than memory subsets did.

Donors were healthy HIV-negative adults with no recently reported acute infections or vaccinations. Only Caucasian adults living in Nashville, Tennessee, USA were represented among the donors. Magnetic negative selection was used to enrich CD4+ T cells, after which naive cells were positively selected on CD45RA and the negative fraction became the memory subset. After blood collection by leukapheresis, PBMCs were isolated using Ficoll-Histopaque density gradient centrifugation and then cryopreserved in the vapor phase of liquid nitrogen. Purity and quantity of every magnetically sorted T cell population were checked by analytical flow cytometry. From each sorted fraction, genomic DNA was isolated and quantified by UV absorbance on a Nanodrop 2000c. CDR1 MDHEN and CDR2 SYDVKM are derived from the germline V gene. Trimming accounts for 5 bases at V and 5 bases at J, while the number of junction bases matched to no gene is 9. The CDR3 runs 15 residues from the cysteine to the phenylalanine. The only DNA kept is the CDR3, 45 bases in frame from the first base.

Regarding this clone: What antigen it recognizes has not been identified. It has no much larger one-base neighbor in the sample; base qualities were not kept.

TCR CDR3 regions were amplified from genomic DNA by multiplex PCR using the deep immunoSEQ assay. For each cell subset, the extracted genomic DNA was distributed evenly across all wells of several immunoSEQ 96-well plates, and each plate served as one replicate. For sorted subsets, 150 to 200 ng genomic DNA, equal to tens of thousands of T cell genomes, was loaded into each replicate PCR. Purified libraries were measured with a Qubit 3.0 fluorometer, size-checked on a Bioanalyzer 2100, and measured again with the KAPA Library Quantification kit. A separate single-read 150-cycle Illumina NextSeq 550 flow cell was used to sequence each immunoSEQ 96-well plate. The authors' analysis ran thus. Because the immunoSEQ output included only junctional sequences and no quality scores, the filtering could not be the same as the filtering used for full-length reads. Sequences were annotated with PyIR, a Python wrapper for IgBLAST v1.9, using IMGT germline references to assign V/J genes and CDR3. Reads were removed for weak V/J assignments (E-value above 1e-6), missing CDR3, stop codons, out-of-frame junctions, or ambiguous translated residues. V3J clonotypes were defined as sequences sharing an identical inferred V gene, J gene, and CDR3 amino acid sequence. Percentage overlap between repertoires was calculated by dividing the number of shared unique clonotypes by the size of the smaller repertoire. RTK rarefaction, the Chao1 estimator, and Recon v2.1 estimates of unobserved clonotypes were used to assess repertoire richness. For all TCRbeta clonotypes obtained by the gDNA method from a handful of donors, generation probabilities were computed with OLGA. Sourced from immuneACCESS, this table was stored by TCRdb with only in-frame sequences that have V and J called. A share of the clones is absent; for the studies checked, an unresolved V gene accounts for under half, and the remainder has no known explanation. The DNA was the basis for D and trimming; V, J and clone size are from that table. The sample yields about 2.4 million clones; approximately 94% were counted once. The ten largest clones capture around 0.4% of the sample.

This clonotype was sampled from a man between 18 and 35 years old in good health. Some clones in this sample may be carry-over from other donors' samples. The specimen sequenced was naive CD4+ T cells from PBMCs. In the paper's terms, the cell subset or site label means: CD45RA+ positively selected. The chain is encoded by TRBV28 joined to TRBJ2-7; TRBD1 agrees with 10 junctional bases. This receptor carries the CDR3 CASSKPGQGSNEQYF. The DNA sequence follows: TGTGCCAGCAGTAAGCCGGGACAGGGGAGCAACGAGCAGTACTTC.